This T cell receptor beta chain was sequenced for a study of naive and memory T cell subsets. General study results and limits: No ground truth validated the naive and memory repertoire findings. Over 85% of naive TCR sequences appeared only once after error correction, unlike memory subsets.

Both TRBC1 and TRBC2 were covered by a beta constant-region primer of two equimolar oligonucleotides. Ligated cDNA was amplified by four rounds of PCR with nested alpha and beta constant-region primers and SP2. TCRdb called the UMI-ligation and nested PCR reads again in MiXCR, with one record for every CDR3 protein. The data contain tens of thousands of distinct CDR3 sequences, 9% of them singletons. Details on this clonotype: Its antigen is still unknown.

CD4 T cells were positively selected, then CD8 T cells from the CD4-negative fraction. The sample comprised naive CD8+ T cells from blood. The receptor's source is a human donor in good health.

The CDR3 sequence is CAGRLAGVYNEQFF. CDR3 sequence (DNA): TGTGCCGGCCGACTAGCGGGAGTCTACAATGAGCAGTTCTTC. The chain is built from TRBV6-2 or TRBV6-3 and TRBJ2-1, with 12 bases aligning to TRBD2. The V and J ends lost 11 bases and 3 bases, in that order; junction bases with no gene match: 5. The CDR3 is 14 residues long. Germline V CDR1 and CDR2: MNHEY, SVGEGT.